The rows below give T cell receptor beta chains drawn from one sample of a study of T cell responses to AZD1222 COVID-19 vaccine. Clones were sequenced by immunoSEQ multiplex PCR, and TCRdb holds only the in-frame ones, with some missing. The table includes 100,000 to 150,000 clones, around 85% detected once. Sample: peripheral blood, taken 28 days after the second AZD1222 dose. Receptors were obtained from an adult who received the AZD1222 COVID-19 vaccine. The CDR3 runs from the conserved cysteine through the conserved F or W. Fields, in order: D gene, clone size, V gene, J gene, CDR3 DNA, CDR3 protein. The D gene is left open where the match is weak. For some rows the clone size is stated as once, few or many, or as a class when expanded; others skip it.

TRBD1,once,TRBV6-5,TRBJ1-2,TGTGCCAGCAGGTCCGACAGGGTTGGTGGCTACACCTTC,CASRSDRVGGYTF
.,.,TRBV28,TRBJ1-6,TGTGCCAGCAGTTTACGGAGTTCACCCCTCCACTTT,CASSLRSSPLHF
TRBD2,once,TRBV6-5,TRBJ2-5,TGTGCCAGCAGTCCGACTAGCAGGTACCAAGAGACCCAGTACTTC,CASSPTSRYQETQYF
.,few,TRBV28,TRBJ1-5,TGTGCCAGCAGTCCCTCGACGGGAGAGCCCCAGCATTTT,CASSPSTGEPQHF
.,.,TRBV6-1,TRBJ1-2,TGTGCCAGCAGTGAAAGAGTGTCAGGGGATTACTATGGCTACACCTTC,CASSERVSGDYYGYTF
.,.,TRBV6-2/TRBV6-3,TRBJ2-5,TGTGCCAGCAGCCAGAGGGAAGAGACCCAGTACTTC,CASSQREETQYF
.,.,TRBV27,TRBJ1-6,TGTGCCAGCAGTAGAGCGGGGACTAGTAATTCACCCCTCCACTTT,CASSRAGTSNSPLHF
TRBD2,.,TRBV24-1,TRBJ2-1,TGTGCCACCAGTGTCTCGGGTAGCGGGGGGGGCTACAATGAGCAGTTCTTC,CATSVSGSGGGYNEQFF
TRBD1,.,TRBV5-1,TRBJ2-6,TGCGCCAGCAGCACCGGGACAGCGAGCTCTGGGGCCAACGTCCTGACTTTC,CASSTGTASSGANVLTF
TRBD2,.,TRBV3-1/TRBV3-2,TRBJ2-3,TGTGCCAGCAGTCCAACGCGACTAGCGGGGGGGCGTGATACGCAGTATTTT,CASSPTRLAGGRDTQYF